This T cell receptor (beta chain) is drawn from a study of T cell responses to AZD1222 COVID-19 vaccine (dated by TCRdb to the early 2020s). For the study in its entirety: Because spike-specific TCR depth and breadth did not differ between the two schedules, AZD1222 recipients who got a second dose at roughly 4 weeks were pooled with those who got a second dose at roughly 12 weeks. A total of 230 to 250 trial participants underwent TCR sequencing, of whom about 200 received two doses of AZD1222 and about 25 received two doses of the MenACWY control vaccine. Trial participants were enrolled by age into 18-55, 56-69 and 70-plus year subgroups, with 148, 28 and 57 TCR-sequenced participants respectively.

In light of the paper, this sample's time point label describes: baseline before first vaccination. The vaccinee samples were drawn from two UK trials, COV001 and COV002, one of which was a single-blind randomized controlled phase 2/3 trial testing AZD1222 (ChAdOx1 nCoV-19) in healthy adults. Trial participant PBMC samples were collected at day 0 and day 28 after the second dose for TCRbeta chain sequencing. With regard to this clone: Its antigen is currently not known. Base quality data are lacking; no much larger clone is found one base away.

What the study reported, not specific to this receptor: CD4 TCRs associated with the vaccine covered the entire spike protein, and the dominant responses were in regions 160-218 and 743-854. Reportedly, almost half of the unique spike-specific TCRs recognized epitopes lying outside the regions that are mutated in the B.1.351 and B.1.1.7 variants. In the small 56-69-year group, the increase in depth fell short of significance, most likely because of low power. Conclusions about previously exposed vaccinees are limited, since just five to seven AZD1222 recipients were seropositive for SARS-CoV-2 at baseline. Because no day 14 peak-response samples were available, the repertoires could be characterized only after the peak T cell response. Spike-specific TCR breadth and depth rose significantly after two AZD1222 doses compared with day 0 and with MenACWY recipients. Most participants were white British and females outnumbered males, and the authors suggested that clonal diversity may have been underestimated.

The CDR3 regions of human TCRbeta chains were analyzed by immunosequencing. In the original analysis: TCRs in the repertoires were compared against a reference library of SARS-CoV-2-specific TCRs that had been generated with the MIRA antigen-specificity platform. Breadth was defined as the fraction of unique TCRs that were SARS-CoV-2-associated. Depth was defined as the fraction of total T cells that were SARS-CoV-2-associated. Each spike-specific TCR was assigned to its reactive spike region and to a CD4 or CD8 class using the MIRA data. Log10-transformed breadth and depth values were compared by one-way ANOVA with Sidak's multiple comparisons tests. Imported from immuneACCESS, the table was reduced by TCRdb to in-frame sequences with V and J called. These copies leave out some clones; in studies compared against another copy, an unresolved V gene accounts for under half, and the cause of the remainder is not known. For V, J and clone size, that table is used; D and trimming come from the DNA. The sample contains 170,000 or so clones, around 90% of them found a single time. The ten largest clones add up to about 2.8% of the sample.

The TCR comes from an adult in good health. Sequences were derived from peripheral blood, sampled on day 0 of AZD1222 vaccination.

CDR3 loop: CASSLRRDRRDTQYF. The DNA sequence is TGTGCCAGCAGCTTGCGGCGGGATCGGAGAGATACGCAGTATTTT. Recombination connected TRBV6-5 to TRBJ2-3, with TRBD2 tentatively as D gene (6 bases match). The germline ends are 18 bases apart after V is trimmed by 6 bases and J by 5 bases. Inclusive of the bounding cysteine and phenylalanine, the CDR3 is 15 residues long. Only the CDR3 DNA stays, 45 bases, in frame from base 1. CDR1 and CDR2 are drawn from the germline V gene: MNHEY, SVGAGI.